Following are 9 T cell receptor beta chains from one sample sequenced in a study of blood T cell repertoires in COVID-19. Libraries were prepared by immunoSEQ multiplex PCR; TCRdb keeps only in-frame clonotypes and omits some of them. This repertoire shows 130,000 to 150,000 clones, roughly 86% found once; its top ten account for about 15%. Sequenced material: peripheral blood. These receptors originate from a human donor with acute or convalescent COVID-19. The donor label of this sample is uncertain.

A few counts support this clone. The V and J genes are TRBV30 and TRBJ1-1, with D tentatively TRBD1 (6 bases). Looked up from germline, CDR1 is GTSNPN and CDR2 is SVGIG (reference sequence). The CDR3 is made up of 15 amino acids. Deletions cut 1 base from V and 2 bases from J, with 14 bases between. Here the CDR3 reads CAWSAPGTSNTEAFF. The CDR3 region has the DNA TGTGCCTGGAGTGCGCCAGGGACATCAAACACTGAAGCTTTCTTT.

Here the CDR3 reads CASSEQLPSFGYTF. The CDR3 DNA reads TGTGCCAGCAGTGAACAGTTACCCAGTTTTGGCTACACCTTC. The chain has TRBV6-4 and TRBJ1-2; D uncertain. Germline V gives CDR1 MRHNA, CDR2 SNTAGT. V lost 3 bases and J lost 7, with 15 bases in between. The CDR3 loop spans 14 amino acids.

The genes are TRBV11-2 and TRBJ1-2; D is undetermined. V was shortened by 5 bases and J by 3 bases, with 13 bases between the two germline ends. CDR3 length: 14 amino acids. Germline V gene sequence: CDR1 SGHAT, CDR2 FQNNGV. CDR3 in DNA: TGTGCCAGCAGCCGCCCAAAGGCGGACTATGGCTACACCTTC. It translates to CASSRPKADYGYTF. Full variable domain (outside the CDR3, taken from reference TRBV11-2 and TRBJ1-2): EAGVAQSPRYKIIEKRQSVAFWCNPISGHATLYWYQQILGQGPKLLIQFQNNGVVDDSQLPKDRFSAERLKGVDSTLKIQPAKLEDSAVYLCASSRPKADYGYTFGSGTRLTVV.

The CDR3 region is CATSDRTGTASNQPQHF. The DNA of the CDR3 is TGTGCCACCAGTGATAGGACCGGGACAGCTAGCAATCAGCCCCAGCATTTT. This chain uses TRBV24-1 with TRBJ1-5, with 7 bases identical to TRBD1. This CDR3 is 17 amino acids long. Germline V lookup: CDR1 KGHDR, CDR2 SFDVKD. V trimming: 3 bases; J trimming: 0 bases; junction bases outside the gene matches: 7.

V gene TRBV19 combines with J gene TRBJ1-1; tentatively, D is TRBD1 (6 bases). The CDR3 contains 14 residues. Germline V gene sequence: CDR1 LNHDA, CDR2 SQIVND (reference sequence). Trimming left V 3 bases short and J 7 bases short, with 15 bases between. The CDR3 region is CASSIWGGRGEAFF. The DNA for the CDR3 is TGTGCCAGTAGTATTTGGGGGGGCCGGGGTGAAGCTTTCTTT.

In its sample, this clone was seen a few times. CDR3 DNA: TGTGCCTGGGGGGGGTCGGGGGGCATGAACACTGAAGCTTTCTTT. This translates into CAWGGSGGMNTEAFF. The gene calls are TRBV30 and TRBJ1-1; tentative D call: TRBD1 (6 bases). This CDR3 is 15 amino acids long. From germline, CDR1 is GTSNPN and CDR2 SVGIG (reference sequence). V dropped 5 bases and J dropped 0 bases, with 16 bases sitting between them. The complete variable domain, with remaining parts taken from reference TRBV30 and TRBJ1-1, reads SQTIHQWPATLVQPVGSPLSLECTVEGTSNPNLYWYRQAAGRGLQLLFYSVGIGQISSEVPQNLSASRPQDRQFILSSKKLLLSDSGFYLCAWGGSGGMNTEAFFGQGTRLTVV.

In regard to this clone: The sample contains more than one DNA sequence encoding this CDR3. The chain is built from TRBV7-8 and TRBJ1-2; 10 positions match TRBD1. The germline CDR1 and CDR2 sequences are SGHVS and FQNEAQ. There are 14 residues in the CDR3. Unmatched junction bases numbered 11, after V lost 5 bases and J lost 11 bases. The CDR3 DNA reads TGTGCCAGCAGCGCCCGACAGGGGGCGGAAGGTTACACCTTC. It translates to CASSARQGAEGYTF.

This chain uses TRBV30 with TRBJ1-1, with unresolved D. Trimming pared 0 bases from V and 0 bases from J, leaving 5 bases between. CDR1 is GTSNPN and CDR2 is SVGIG in the germline V gene (reference sequence). The CDR3 is made up of 13 amino acids. The CDR3 bases are TGTGCCTGGAGTGTACAGATGAACACTGAAGCTTTCTTT. It translates to CAWSVQMNTEAFF.

The CDR3 loop is CASSMGRGRGYTF. CDR3 DNA: TGTGCCAGCAGCATGGGCAGGGGTAGGGGCTACACCTTC. This chain links TRBV12-3 or TRBV12-4 with TRBJ1-2; D may be TRBD1 (6 bases). V shed 6 bases and J shed 8 bases, with 16 bases lying between them. The CDR3 consists of 13 residues.